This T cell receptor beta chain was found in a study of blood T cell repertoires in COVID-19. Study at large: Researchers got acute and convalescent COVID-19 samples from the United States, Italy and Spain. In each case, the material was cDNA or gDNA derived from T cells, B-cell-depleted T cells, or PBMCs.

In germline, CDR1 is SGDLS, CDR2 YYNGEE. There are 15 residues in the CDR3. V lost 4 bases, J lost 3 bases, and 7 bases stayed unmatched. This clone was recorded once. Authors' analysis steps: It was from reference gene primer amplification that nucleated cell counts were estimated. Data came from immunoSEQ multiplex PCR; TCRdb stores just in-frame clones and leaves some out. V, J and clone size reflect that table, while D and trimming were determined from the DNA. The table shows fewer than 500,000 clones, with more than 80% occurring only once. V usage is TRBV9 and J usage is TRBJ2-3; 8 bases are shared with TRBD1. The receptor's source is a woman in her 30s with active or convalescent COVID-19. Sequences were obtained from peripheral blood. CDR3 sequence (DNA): TGTGCCAGCAGCACGACAGGGGCCCCGACAGATACGCAGTATTTT. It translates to CASSTTGAPTDTQYF.